This T cell receptor (beta chain) was documented in a study of CXCR3-negative and CXCR3-positive naive CD8 T cells. This CDR3 is 15 amino acids long. CDR1 and CDR2 from the germline V gene are MNHEY and SVGAGI. Study results and caveats: Relative to CXCR3-negative naive cells, CXCR3-positive naive cells had more hydrophobic TRB CDR3s. In both naive subsets diversity was comparably high, whereas memory CD8+ cells showed much lower diversity. Similar levels of surface CD5 were seen between naive subsets; TCR strength was inferred from TRB CDR3 properties.

In the case of this clonotype: Its antigen is unknown.

The libraries of TRB cDNA were prepared using 5' RACE with UMI labels. For each CDR3 protein, TCRdb gives one entry from its re-call of the 5' RACE reads, without DNA. Its clone listing holds approximately 90,000 distinct CDR3 sequences. Naive CD8+ T cells showed a CD45RO-CCR7+CD27+CD95- phenotype. V usage is TRBV6-5 and J usage is TRBJ2-7; TCRdb proposes TRBD1, but this gene call is untestable without DNA. The sequence derives from a human donor in good health. Some clones in this sample may be carry-over from other donors' samples. Sequenced: naive CXCR3+ CD8+ T cells from blood. Subset: CD45RO-CCR7+CD27+CD95- naive CD8+ T cells expressing CXCR3 (TNR3+). The CDR3 reads CASSYSTTGAYEQYF.